Listed below are T cell receptor beta chains from one sample, sequenced in a study of resident and recirculating memory T cells in vitiligo. Assay: immunoSEQ multiplex PCR; the TCRdb copy retains only in-frame clones and omits some. The data contain tens of thousands of clones, about 91% of them seen just once; the ten biggest clones take up more than 5%. Sequencing was done on a sample of blood. All receptors derive from a male donor with vitiligo. The CDR3 runs from the conserved cysteine through the conserved F or W. The D gene is left open where the match is weak. Part of the rows lack a size; the others show once, few, many or a class for expanded clones.

d_call: TRBD2
clone_size: once
j_call: TRBJ2-5
v_call: TRBV7-9
cdr3_aa: CASSFGGAGTQYF
cdr3_nt: TGTGCCAGCAGCTTCGGGGGGGCAGGGACCCAGTACTTC

d_call: -
clone_size: -
j_call: TRBJ2-7
v_call: TRBV21-1
cdr3_aa: CASSARGAHLDEQYF
cdr3_nt: TGTGCCAGCAGCGCCCGGGGGGCACATCTAGACGAGCAGTACTTC

d_call: -
clone_size: once
j_call: TRBJ2-5
v_call: TRBV18
cdr3_aa: CASSPVTRDETQYF
cdr3_nt: TGTGCCAGCTCACCGGTGACTAGAGATGAGACCCAGTACTTC

d_call: TRBD2
clone_size: once
j_call: TRBJ2-1
v_call: TRBV5-1
cdr3_aa: CASSPGLAVSSYNEQFF
cdr3_nt: TGCGCCAGCAGCCCAGGACTAGCGGTTAGCTCCTACAATGAGCAGTTCTTC

d_call: -
clone_size: -
j_call: TRBJ1-5
v_call: TRBV5-1
cdr3_aa: CASSLSGGNQPQHF
cdr3_nt: TGCGCCAGCAGCTTGTCCGGAGGCAATCAGCCCCAGCATTTT

d_call: TRBD1
clone_size: -
j_call: TRBJ1-2
v_call: TRBV5-1
cdr3_aa: CASGSGQFVGYTF
cdr3_nt: TGCGCCAGCGGTTCGGGACAGTTTGTCGGCTACACCTTC

d_call: -
clone_size: once
j_call: TRBJ2-1
v_call: TRBV29-1
cdr3_aa: CSAPSGEVSFSYNEQFF
cdr3_nt: TGCAGCGCCCCGAGTGGGGAGGTATCCTTCTCCTACAATGAGCAGTTCTTC

d_call: -
clone_size: -
j_call: TRBJ2-3
v_call: TRBV2
cdr3_aa: CASSLGWGVDTQYF
cdr3_nt: TGTGCCAGCAGCCTCGGGTGGGGCGTCGATACGCAGTATTTT

d_call: -
clone_size: once
j_call: TRBJ2-5
v_call: TRBV7-9
cdr3_aa: CASSLGRLTPGETQYF
cdr3_nt: TGTGCCAGCAGCTTAGGGCGACTTACCCCCGGGGAGACCCAGTACTTC

d_call: TRBD2
clone_size: few
j_call: TRBJ2-3
v_call: TRBV6-4
cdr3_aa: CASSASGGHDTQYF
cdr3_nt: TGTGCCAGCAGTGCCTCGGGGGGGCACGATACGCAGTATTTT

d_call: -
clone_size: -
j_call: TRBJ2-3
v_call: TRBV7-6
cdr3_aa: CASSLSLTGSTSYF
cdr3_nt: TGTGCCAGCAGCTTAAGCCTCACCGGGAGTACGTCTTATTTT

d_call: -
clone_size: -
j_call: TRBJ2-5
v_call: TRBV7-3
cdr3_aa: CASSFDRQETQYF
cdr3_nt: TGTGCCAGCAGCTTCGACAGGCAAGAGACCCAGTACTTC

d_call: -
clone_size: -
j_call: TRBJ2-5
v_call: TRBV6-1
cdr3_aa: CASSEQAETQYF
cdr3_nt: TGTGCCAGCAGTGAACAGGCAGAGACCCAGTACTTC

d_call: TRBD2
clone_size: -
j_call: TRBJ2-7
v_call: TRBV28
cdr3_aa: CASTRTSGGYEQYF
cdr3_nt: TGTGCCAGCACCCGGACTAGCGGGGGCTACGAGCAGTACTTC

d_call: -
clone_size: -
j_call: TRBJ2-7
v_call: TRBV6-5
cdr3_aa: CASSVAGESSYEQYF
cdr3_nt: TGTGCCAGCAGCGTAGCAGGGGAGAGCTCCTACGAGCAGTACTTC

d_call: -
clone_size: -
j_call: TRBJ2-3
v_call: TRBV5-1
cdr3_aa: CASSLEAREAEWYF
cdr3_nt: TGCGCCAGCAGCTTGGAAGCTAGGGAGGCCGAGTGGTATTTT

d_call: -
clone_size: -
j_call: TRBJ2-3
v_call: TRBV18
cdr3_aa: CASSFAVSTDTQYF
cdr3_nt: TGTGCCAGCTCATTTGCAGTAAGCACAGATACGCAGTATTTT

d_call: -
clone_size: -
j_call: TRBJ2-7
v_call: TRBV28
cdr3_aa: CASSLVPEYEQYF
cdr3_nt: TGTGCCAGCAGTTTGGTGCCTGAGTACGAGCAGTACTTC

d_call: TRBD2
clone_size: -
j_call: TRBJ2-7
v_call: TRBV19
cdr3_aa: CASRGRQSGGTYEQYF
cdr3_nt: TGTGCCAGTAGGGGACGGCAGAGCGGGGGAACCTACGAGCAGTACTTC

d_call: -
clone_size: -
j_call: TRBJ2-5
v_call: TRBV5-1
cdr3_aa: CASSLARGLRMETQYF
cdr3_nt: TGCGCCAGCAGCTTGGCTAGGGGCTTGAGGATGGAGACCCAGTACTTC

d_call: -
clone_size: -
j_call: TRBJ1-1
v_call: TRBV28
cdr3_aa: CASSPRGYTEAFF
cdr3_nt: TGTGCCAGCAGTCCTAGGGGTTACACTGAAGCTTTCTTT

d_call: TRBD2
clone_size: once
j_call: TRBJ2-3
v_call: TRBV27
cdr3_aa: CASSWTSGTHTDTQYF
cdr3_nt: TGTGCCAGCAGTTGGACTAGCGGGACTCACACAGATACGCAGTATTTT

d_call: TRBD1
clone_size: -
j_call: TRBJ2-2
v_call: TRBV2
cdr3_aa: CASSGQGADGELFF
cdr3_nt: TGTGCCAGCAGTGGACAGGGGGCGGACGGGGAGCTGTTTTTT

d_call: TRBD2
clone_size: -
j_call: TRBJ2-7
v_call: TRBV6-1
cdr3_aa: CASRPTAGGPYEQYF
cdr3_nt: TGTGCCAGCAGGCCGACAGCGGGAGGGCCCTACGAGCAGTACTTC

d_call: -
clone_size: once
j_call: TRBJ2-3
v_call: TRBV19
cdr3_aa: CASSASPSGTQYF
cdr3_nt: TGTGCCAGTAGTGCTAGCCCTTCAGGTACGCAGTATTTT

d_call: -
clone_size: once
j_call: TRBJ2-5
v_call: TRBV4-3
cdr3_aa: CASSPASTGTWETQYF
cdr3_nt: TGCGCCAGCAGCCCAGCCAGCACCGGGACTTGGGAGACCCAGTACTTC

d_call: TRBD2
clone_size: -
j_call: TRBJ2-5
v_call: TRBV5-1
cdr3_aa: CASSTGLAGTSEETQYF
cdr3_nt: TGCGCCAGCAGCACGGGACTAGCGGGAACCTCAGAAGAGACCCAGTACTTC

d_call: TRBD1
clone_size: once
j_call: TRBJ2-7
v_call: TRBV27
cdr3_aa: CASSQRQGFDEQYF
cdr3_nt: TGTGCCAGCAGTCAGCGACAGGGGTTTGACGAGCAGTACTTC

d_call: -
clone_size: -
j_call: TRBJ2-1
v_call: TRBV19
cdr3_aa: CASSMDSVVSSYNEQFF
cdr3_nt: TGTGCCAGTAGTATGGACTCAGTCGTCAGCTCCTACAATGAGCAGTTCTTC

d_call: TRBD1
clone_size: -
j_call: TRBJ1-2
v_call: TRBV10-3
cdr3_aa: CAISPGTGSNYGYTF
cdr3_nt: TGTGCCATCAGCCCAGGGACAGGGTCTAACTATGGCTACACCTTC

d_call: -
clone_size: -
j_call: TRBJ1-2
v_call: TRBV21-1
cdr3_aa: CASRSPDSLSF
cdr3_nt: TGTGCCAGCAGGAGCCCCGACAGTCTTTCCTTC

d_call: TRBD1
clone_size: once
j_call: TRBJ1-3
v_call: TRBV13
cdr3_aa: CASSQQGQSSGNTIYF
cdr3_nt: TGTGCCAGCAGCCAGCAGGGACAGAGCTCTGGAAACACCATATATTTT

d_call: -
clone_size: -
j_call: TRBJ1-1
v_call: TRBV28
cdr3_aa: CASSLQVRNTEAFF
cdr3_nt: TGTGCCAGCAGTTTGCAGGTCAGGAACACTGAAGCTTTCTTT

d_call: -
clone_size: -
j_call: TRBJ2-3
v_call: TRBV2
cdr3_aa: CASRETLSTDTQYF
cdr3_nt: TGTGCCAGCAGGGAGACGCTCAGCACAGATACGCAGTATTTT

d_call: TRBD2
clone_size: -
j_call: TRBJ2-1
v_call: TRBV11-2
cdr3_aa: CASSFSGLAGEGKFF
cdr3_nt: TGTGCCAGCAGCTTCTCCGGACTAGCGGGAGAGGGTAAGTTCTTC

d_call: -
clone_size: -
j_call: TRBJ2-3
v_call: TRBV7-9
cdr3_aa: CASSPRDTTSTDTQYF
cdr3_nt: TGTGCCAGCAGCCCTAGGGACACCACTAGCACAGATACGCAGTATTTT

d_call: -
clone_size: once
j_call: TRBJ2-1
v_call: TRBV5-6
cdr3_aa: CASSLLQLAYNEQFF
cdr3_nt: TGTGCCAGCAGCTTGCTTCAGCTAGCATACAATGAGCAGTTCTTC